Listed below are T cell receptor beta chains from one sample, sequenced in a study of a mutant IDH1 vaccine in newly diagnosed glioma. Libraries were prepared by immunoSEQ multiplex PCR; TCRdb keeps only in-frame clonotypes and omits some of them. The data show around 53,000 clones, with about nine tenths seen just once and around 2.5% held by the top ten. This material consisted of PBMCs, taken from a glioma patient treated with radiotherapy, temozolomide or both. The receptors stem from a man aged 40-49 years with glioma. Each CDR3 is given with its conserved first and last residue. Each record gives: D gene, J gene, V gene, clone size, CDR3 length, CDR3 DNA, CDR3 protein. The D gene is left open where the match is weak. Size tells how often a clone was seen (once, few, many) or the class of an expanded clone, and some rows leave it out.

>.|TRBJ2-7|TRBV19|.|13
TGTGCCAGTAGTATTAGTGCCTCCTACGAGCAGTACTTC
CASSISASYEQYF
>.|TRBJ2-1|TRBV4-1|.|15
TGCGCCAGCAGCCAAGATCGAGACAGCTACAATGAGCAGTTCTTC
CASSQDRDSYNEQFF
>TRBD1|TRBJ2-7|TRBV5-6|.|14
TGTGCCAGCAGCGAAACACAGGGGGCTTACGAGCAGTACTTC
CASSETQGAYEQYF
>.|TRBJ2-5|TRBV5-1|.|14
TGCGCCAGCAGCTCACAGGGGAGGGAAGAGACCCAGTACTTC
CASSSQGREETQYF
>.|TRBJ2-3|TRBV5-1|.|15
TGCGCCAGCAGCTTGGATCCGGGACGGGGAGATACGCAGTATTTT
CASSLDPGRGDTQYF
>TRBD2|TRBJ2-5|TRBV27|.|13
TGTGCCAGCAGTTTTTGGGGAGGGGAGACCCAGTACTTC
CASSFWGGETQYF
>.|TRBJ1-2|TRBV18|.|15
TGTGCCAGCTCACCTGGCCTTGGACAGCCTGATGGCTACACCTTC
CASSPGLGQPDGYTF
>TRBD2|TRBJ2-7|TRBV5-1|.|16
TGCGCCAGCAGCTTAGGTGTCCTAGCGGGCCCCTACGAGCAGTACTTC
CASSLGVLAGPYEQYF
>.|TRBJ1-1|TRBV14|.|13
TGTGCCAGCAGCCAACAACAGTACACTGAAGCTTTCTTT
CASSQQQYTEAFF
>.|TRBJ2-5|TRBV4-3|.|13
TGCGCCAGCAGCCTGGAGTTACGGGAGACCCAGTACTTC
CASSLELRETQYF
>.|TRBJ2-3|TRBV5-1|few|15
TGCGCCAGCGGGGGGATCTCTTCCGAGGGAGATACGCAGTATTTT
CASGGISSEGDTQYF
>.|TRBJ2-7|TRBV28|.|15
TGTGCCAGCAGGGTTGGAGGGACCCAGAACTACGAGCAGTACTTC
CASRVGGTQNYEQYF
>.|TRBJ2-7|TRBV4-1|.|12
TGCGCCAGCAGCCAGGGGGGCGGCGAGCAGTACTTC
CASSQGGGEQYF
>.|TRBJ2-1|TRBV20-1|.|9
TGCAGTGCAGGGACTCCGCAGTTCTTC
CSAGTPQFF
>.|TRBJ2-7|TRBV7-9|.|15
TGTGCCAGCAGCCGCCTTAGTTTGGATCTGGACGAGCAGTACTTC
CASSRLSLDLDEQYF
>.|TRBJ2-2|TRBV7-7|.|13
TGTGCTAGCAGCTTACTAACTTCCGGGGAGCTGTTTTTT
CASSLLTSGELFF
>TRBD2|TRBJ2-2|TRBV11-3|.|18
TGTGCCAGCAGCTTATCCGGACTAGCGGGGGGGAGCACCGGGGAGCTGTTTTTT
CASSLSGLAGGSTGELFF
>TRBD1|TRBJ2-5|TRBV29-1|.|11
TGCAGCGCGGACAGGGGGGAGACCCAGTACTTC
CSADRGETQYF
>.|TRBJ2-3|TRBV7-8|.|16
TGTGCCAGCAGCCCTTGGGTGGCGAGCGACACAGATACGCAGTATTTT
CASSPWVASDTDTQYF
>.|TRBJ2-5|TRBV7-9|once|18
TGTGCCAGCAGCTTAGGGAAGGACTGGCGGGGACCAAGGGAGACCCAGTACTTC
CASSLGKDWRGPRETQYF
>.|TRBJ2-7|TRBV7-8|.|15
TGTGCCAGCAGCTTATCGGACTCTATGACCTACGAGCAGTACTTC
CASSLSDSMTYEQYF
>.|TRBJ1-1|TRBV9|.|16
TGTGCCAGCAGCGTAGGGTCTCCGATATCGGGGACTGAAGCTTTCTTT
CASSVGSPISGTEAFF
>.|TRBJ1-2|TRBV28|few|13
TGTGCCAGCAGGACCCATGGTGAACATGGCTACACCTTC
CASRTHGEHGYTF
>TRBD1|TRBJ2-7|TRBV6-5|.|14
TGTGCCAGCAGTGTCGACAGGGGGGCTTACGAGCAGTACTTC
CASSVDRGAYEQYF
>TRBD1|TRBJ2-7|TRBV7-2|.|15
TGTGCCAGCAGCCCACCGTTTGGACAGGCGAGCGAGCAGTACTTC
CASSPPFGQASEQYF
>.|TRBJ1-1|TRBV19|.|12
TGTGCCAGTAGTATAGGACGGCTTGAAGCTTTCTTT
CASSIGRLEAFF
>.|TRBJ2-1|TRBV1|.|17
TGCACCAGCAGCCCACCCTTCCGGGAGAGAGTGTACAATGAGCAGTTCTTC
CTSSPPFRERVYNEQFF
>.|TRBJ1-4|TRBV25-1|.|15
TGTGCCAGCAGTGATTTGAGACAGAGTAATGAAAAACTGTTTTTT
CASSDLRQSNEKLFF
>TRBD2|TRBJ2-5|TRBV9|.|16
TGTGCCAGCAGCGTAGGGACTAGCGGCACCGGGGAGACCCAGTACTTC
CASSVGTSGTGETQYF
>.|TRBJ2-2|TRBV18|.|14
TGTGCCAGCTCGGGGACATCGAACACCGGGGAGCTGTTTTTT
CASSGTSNTGELFF
>TRBD2|TRBJ2-7|TRBV7-2|few|19
TGTGCCAGCAGCTTAGTGGCAGCGGGATCCACCGGCCCCTCCTACGAGCAGTACTTC
CASSLVAAGSTGPSYEQYF
>.|TRBJ2-7|TRBV6-1|.|12
TGTGCCAGCAGTGAGAAGGCCCACGAGCAGTACTTC
CASSEKAHEQYF
>.|TRBJ2-7|TRBV5-1|once|14
TGCGCCAGCAGAATGGGGGCCGGGGTAGGGGAGCAGTACTTC
CASRMGAGVGEQYF
>.|TRBJ2-7|TRBV2|.|12
TGTGCCAGCAGTGTACAGTCCTACGAGCAGTACTTC
CASSVQSYEQYF
>.|TRBJ2-5|TRBV5-1|.|14
TGCGCCAGCAGCTTGTCAGGGGTCCAAGAGACCCAGTACTTC
CASSLSGVQETQYF
>.|TRBJ2-7|TRBV5-1|.|13
TGCGCCAGCAGCTTGCGTGGGCCCTACGAGCAGTACTTC
CASSLRGPYEQYF
>TRBD1|TRBJ1-6|TRBV23-1|.|18
TGCGCCAGCAGTCAAGAGACAGGGGCGGCCTCCTATAATTCACCCCTCCACTTT
CASSQETGAASYNSPLHF
>.|TRBJ2-3|TRBV5-1|few|11
TGCGCCAGCAGCTTCTCGGGGCCTCAGTATTTT
CASSFSGPQYF
>TRBD2|TRBJ2-1|TRBV6-1|.|15
TGTGCCAGCAGTGATTCTCTAGCGGGAGTTAATGAGCAGTTCTTC
CASSDSLAGVNEQFF
>.|TRBJ1-1|TRBV7-2|.|15
TGTGCCAGCAGCTCAGGATCGGGGGGGCCAAAGGAAGCTTTCTTT
CASSSGSGGPKEAFF
>.|TRBJ1-2|TRBV5-8|.|15
TGTGCCAGCAGCCAGATTTCGACAGGAAGTACTGGCTACACCTTC
CASSQISTGSTGYTF
>TRBD2|TRBJ2-5|TRBV5-1|.|15
TGCGCCAGCACTCGACATGGACTAGCGGAAGAGACCCAGTACTTC
CASTRHGLAEETQYF
>TRBD1|TRBJ2-3|TRBV15|.|12
TGTGCCACCAGCCTGACAGGGTTTGCGCAGTATTTT
CATSLTGFAQYF
>TRBD1|TRBJ1-2|TRBV27|.|14
TGTGCCAGCAGTGGATTACAGGGGGTAGATGGCTACACCTTC
CASSGLQGVDGYTF
>.|TRBJ1-5|TRBV29-1|.|13
TGCAGCATCCGAGGACACCAGAATCAGCCCCAGCATTTT
CSIRGHQNQPQHF
>TRBD1|TRBJ1-2|TRBV7-9|.|13
TGTGCCAGCAGCTCCTCGGGACAGTATGGCTACACCTTC
CASSSSGQYGYTF
>.|TRBJ1-3|TRBV4-1|.|17
TGCGCCAGCAGCCAAGATGGTGGGCGACCCTCTGGAAACACCATATATTTT
CASSQDGGRPSGNTIYF
>.|TRBJ2-1|TRBV6-6|.|12
TGTGCCAGCAGTTACGGGCCGGGGGTGCTGTTCTTC
CASSYGPGVLFF
>.|TRBJ2-5|TRBV5-1|.|15
TGCGCCAGCAGTGCCACTAGTCTGGTCGGGGAGACCCAGTACTTC
CASSATSLVGETQYF
>.|TRBJ1-2|TRBV5-1|few|17
TGCGCCAGCAGCTTGGCCCAACCCACCCGACAGAACTATGGCTACACCTTC
CASSLAQPTRQNYGYTF
>TRBD2|TRBJ2-1|TRBV7-2|.|15
TGTGCCAGCAGCTCGACTAGCGGGAGGCCCTATGAGCAGTTCTTC
CASSSTSGRPYEQFF
>TRBD1|TRBJ1-3|TRBV5-1|.|14
TGCGCCAGCAGCCGGACAGGGGTCGGAAACACCATATATTTT
CASSRTGVGNTIYF
>.|TRBJ1-1|TRBV5-1|once|15
TGCGCCAGCAGCCCGCGGGCTTTCTTGAACACTGAAGCTTTCTTT
CASSPRAFLNTEAFF